The 18 T cell receptor beta chains reported below all come from one sample, sequenced in a study of cytomegalovirus exposure and HLA in healthy donors. The PCR used 60 Vbeta and 13 Jbeta primers. Sequencing was performed with immunoSEQ multiplex PCR; in TCRdb, only in-frame clones are kept and a portion is missing. This table holds some 140,000 clones, approximately 71% found once. The sequencing sample was made of PBMCs. The receptors shown here come from a young man in good health and CMV-seronegative.

The V call is TRBV5-8, the J call TRBJ2-1; D is perhaps TRBD1 (6 bases). Germline V gene sequence: CDR1 SGHTS, CDR2 YDEGEE. Between the trimmed V and J ends, which lost 1 base and 6 bases, there was a span of 11 bases. The length of the CDR3 is 14 residues. DNA of the CDR3: TGTGCCAGCAGCTTGACAGGGACCGCCAATGAGCAGTTCTTC. This gives the protein CASSLTGTANEQFF.

This clone has a count of ten or more. Other DNA sequences in this sample translate to the same CDR3. This chain connects TRBV27 to TRBJ2-2; unclear D gene. The V end was cut by 2 bases, the J end by 4 bases, with 5 bases between. Germline V gene data show CDR1 as MNHEY and CDR2 as SMNVEV (reference sequence). This CDR3 is 13 amino acids long. CDR3 in DNA: TGTGCCAGCAGTTTAAGAGGCACCGGGGAGCTGTTTTTT. As protein: CASSLRGTGELFF.

About this clone: Other DNA sequences within the sample encode an identical CDR3. J is TRBJ2-1 and V is TRBV7-2, with 12 bases lining up with TRBD2. Germline CDR1 and CDR2: SGHTA and FQGNSA. The CDR3 covers 14 residues. Unmatched junction bases numbered 2, after V lost 6 bases and J lost 5 bases. The CDR3 bases are TGTGCCAGCAGTTGGACTAGCGGGGACAATGAGCAGTTCTTC. Its protein product is CASSWTSGDNEQFF.

This chain links TRBV7-3 with TRBJ1-2, with a tentative D call TRBD1 (6 bases). The germline CDR1 and CDR2 sequences are SGHTA and FQGTGA. Trimming stripped 3 bases from V and 4 bases from J, with 12 bases between. The CDR3 totals 14 residues. In DNA, the CDR3 is TGTGCCAGCAGCTTGGATGGGGGGGCCTATGGCTACACCTTC. Its protein product is CASSLDGGAYGYTF. Complete variable domain (other parts from reference TRBV7-3 and TRBJ1-2): GAGVSQTPSNKVTEKGKYVELRCDPISGHTALYWYRQSLGQGPEFLIYFQGTGAADDSGLPNDRFFAVRPEGSVSTLKIQRTERGDSAVYLCASSLDGGAYGYTFGSGTRLTVV.

The table lists this clone with a few counts. The chain is built from TRBV11-2 and TRBJ1-5, with TRBD1 matching over 8 bases. The CDR3 consists of 15 residues. After removal of 0 bases from V and 2 bases from J, the junction contained 0 bases not matched to a gene. CDR1 and CDR2 from the germline V gene are SGHAT and FQNNGV. The CDR3: CASSLETGGNQPQHF. The CDR3 DNA is TGTGCCAGCAGCTTAGAGACAGGGGGCAATCAGCCCCAGCATTTT.

The chain couples TRBV29-1 to TRBJ2-7, with a possible D match to TRBD1 (6 bases). V lost 4 bases to trimming and J lost 3 bases, with 13 bases between them. Germline CDR1 and CDR2: SQVTM and ANQGSEA. CDR3 length: 13 residues. The CDR3 loop reads CSVAGTTYYEQYF. Here the CDR3 DNA reads TGCAGCGTTGCCGGGACAACCTACTACGAGCAGTACTTC.

This clone appeared once. The V call is TRBV6-5, the J call TRBJ2-3; D gene unclear. The CDR3 has 15 amino acids. V lost 0 bases to trimming and J lost 4 bases, with 11 bases between them. Germline CDR1 is MNHEY and CDR2 is SVGAGI. Written as DNA, the CDR3 is TGTGCCAGCAGTTACTCGACCGGAGCTCCAGATACGCAGTATTTT. It translates to CASSYSTGAPDTQYF.

The V call is TRBV7-3, the J call TRBJ1-4; TRBD1 might be the D (6 bases). With 10 bases removed from V and 7 bases from J, the gap between germline ends came to 22 bases. Germline-derived CDR1 and CDR2 are SGHTA and FQGTGA. This CDR3 comprises 15 residues. CDR3 loop: CATQRGAGEGEKLFF. DNA of the CDR3: TGTGCCACCCAAAGAGGGGCAGGGGAAGGTGAAAAACTGTTTTTT.

The chain couples TRBV29-1 to TRBJ2-1, with D perhaps matching TRBD2 (6 bases). This CDR3 contains 14 residues. CDR1 and CDR2 (germline): SQVTM, ANQGSEA. The V gene lost 7 bases and the J gene lost 0 bases, with 13 bases spanning the gap. The CDR3 here is CSARTGDSYNEQFF. DNA of the CDR3: TGCAGCGCCAGGACGGGAGACTCCTACAATGAGCAGTTCTTC.

The gene calls are TRBV28 and TRBJ1-5; D call uncertain. The CDR3 totals 15 residues. Germline V lookup: CDR1 MDHEN, CDR2 SYDVKM. Trimming removed 3 bases from V and 7 bases from J, with 16 bases in between. This CDR3 is CASSLVSGAGQPQHF. CDR3 in DNA: TGTGCCAGCAGTTTGGTGTCGGGAGCCGGACAGCCCCAGCATTTT.

The gene calls are TRBV29-1 and TRBJ2-1, with D perhaps TRBD2 (6 bases). The CDR3 has 12 amino acids. V was cut by 4 bases and J by 7 bases, with 11 bases left in between. CDR1 is SQVTM and CDR2 is ANQGSEA in the germline V gene. Here the CDR3 DNA reads TGCAGCGTTGCGCGGGGATCGAATGAGCAGTTCTTC. Its translation is CSVARGSNEQFF.

The chain is built from TRBV30 and TRBJ2-5; D ambiguous. The length of the CDR3 is 11 residues. The ends were cut back, 4 bases at V and 7 bases at J, with 10 bases in the middle. Looked up from germline, CDR1 is GTSNPN and CDR2 is SVGIG (reference sequence). This CDR3 reads CAWKYRVTQYF. The CDR3 DNA is TGTGCCTGGAAATACCGGGTGACCCAGTACTTC.

The J gene is TRBJ2-7, the V gene TRBV5-1; D is perhaps TRBD2 (7 bases). Germline V lookup: CDR1 SGHRS, CDR2 YFSETQ. With 5 bases removed from V and 0 bases from J, the gap between germline ends came to 12 bases. There are 14 residues in the CDR3. The chain's CDR3 is CASRVGGPSYEQYF. The CDR3 DNA sequence: TGCGCCAGCAGGGTCGGGGGGCCCTCCTACGAGCAGTACTTC.

The V call is TRBV9, the J call TRBJ2-3; 8 nucleotides match TRBD1. Germline V gene data show CDR1 as SGDLS and CDR2 as YYNGEE. Losses at the gene ends were 3 bases for V and 0 bases for J; bases not matched to a gene: 9. The CDR3 loop spans 17 amino acids. CDR3 residues: CASSEGSTGASTDTQYF. The CDR3 DNA sequence: TGTGCCAGCAGCGAAGGCTCGACAGGGGCGAGCACAGATACGCAGTATTTT.

This sequence joins TRBV7-8 and TRBJ2-7; 9 positions match TRBD2. The length of the CDR3 is 17 residues. Germline lookup yields CDR1 SGHVS and CDR2 FQNEAQ. V lost 1 base to trimming and J lost 3 bases; unmatched junction nucleotides: 10. Here the CDR3 reads CASSLDVPTSGIYEQYF. CDR3 bases: TGTGCCAGCAGCTTAGATGTTCCGACTAGCGGAATCTACGAGCAGTACTTC.

The J gene is TRBJ2-2, the V gene TRBV19; 7 bases agree with TRBD1. CDR1 is LNHDA and CDR2 is SQIVND in the germline V gene (reference sequence). The CDR3 spans 14 residues. J lost 6 bases, V lost 5 bases, and 6 bases had no gene match. CDR3 sequence reads: CASSYDRAAGELFF. The CDR3 DNA reads as TGTGCCAGTAGTTACGACAGGGCTGCCGGGGAGCTGTTTTTT.

This rearrangement joins TRBV11-2 to TRBJ1-2; 8 nucleotides line up with TRBD1. J lost 3 bases, V lost 4 bases, and 10 bases had no gene match. Germline V gene lookup returns CDR1 SGHAT and CDR2 FQNNGV. This CDR3 region has 16 residues. CDR3 sequence: CASSSPGGAAHYGYTF. DNA for the CDR3: TGTGCCAGCAGCTCTCCAGGGGGCGCGGCCCACTATGGCTACACCTTC.

This chain links TRBV2 with TRBJ1-2, with 8 bases that match TRBD1. This CDR3 region has 12 residues. Trimming at V came to 5 bases and at J to 9 bases, leaving 5 bases not matched to a gene. Germline lookup yields CDR1 SNHLY and CDR2 FYNNEI. The CDR3 sequence is CASSPRTGSYTF. CDR3 sequence (DNA): TGTGCCAGCAGTCCCCGGACAGGGAGCTACACCTTC.